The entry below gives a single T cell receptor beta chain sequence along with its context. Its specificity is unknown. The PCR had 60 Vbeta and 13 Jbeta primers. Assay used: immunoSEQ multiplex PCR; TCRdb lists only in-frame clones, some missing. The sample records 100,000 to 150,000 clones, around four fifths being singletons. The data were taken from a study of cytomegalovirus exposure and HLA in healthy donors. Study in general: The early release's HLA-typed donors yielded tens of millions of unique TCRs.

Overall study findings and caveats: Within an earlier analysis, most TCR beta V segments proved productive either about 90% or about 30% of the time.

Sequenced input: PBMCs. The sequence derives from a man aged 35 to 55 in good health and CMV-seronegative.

The CDR3 here is CASSYHDKNGYTF. As DNA, the CDR3 is TGTGCCAGCAGTTACCACGACAAGAATGGCTACACCTTC. J is TRBJ1-2 and V is TRBV6-5, with no clear D. CDR1 MNHEY and CDR2 SVGAGI come from the germline V gene. The CDR3 runs 13 residues. The V end was cut by 2 bases, the J end by 6 bases, with 10 bases between.